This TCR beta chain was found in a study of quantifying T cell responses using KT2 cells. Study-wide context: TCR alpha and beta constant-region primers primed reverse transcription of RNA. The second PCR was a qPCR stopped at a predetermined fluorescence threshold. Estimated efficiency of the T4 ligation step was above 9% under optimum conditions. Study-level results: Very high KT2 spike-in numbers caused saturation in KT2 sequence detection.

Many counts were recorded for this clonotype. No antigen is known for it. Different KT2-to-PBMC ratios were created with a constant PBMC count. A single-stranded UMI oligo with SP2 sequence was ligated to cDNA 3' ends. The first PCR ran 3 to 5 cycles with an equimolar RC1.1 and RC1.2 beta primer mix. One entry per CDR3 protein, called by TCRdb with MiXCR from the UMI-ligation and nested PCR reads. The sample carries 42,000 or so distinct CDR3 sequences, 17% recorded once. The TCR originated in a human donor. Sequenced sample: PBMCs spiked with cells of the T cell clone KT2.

CDR3 DNA: TGCGCCAGCAGCCACAGATTCAGGAACACTGAAGCTTTCTTT. Encoded protein: CASSHRFRNTEAFF. The chain recombines TRBV4-3 with TRBJ1-1; D remains ambiguous. This CDR3 contains 14 residues. Trimming removed 3 bases from V and 1 base from J, with 9 bases in between. Germline V gene data show CDR1 as LGHNA and CDR2 as YSLEER.